The next 19 T cell receptor beta chains were all read from a single sample in a study of cytomegalovirus exposure and HLA in healthy donors listed by TCRdb under 2017. Preparation of the library involved the immunoSEQ multiplex PCR assay. For the multiplex PCR, a mixture combining 60 forward primers for TCR Vbeta segments and 13 reverse primers for TCR Jbeta segments was used. Imported from immuneACCESS, the table was reduced by TCRdb to in-frame sequences with V and J called. These copies leave out some clones; in studies compared against another copy, an unresolved V gene accounts for under half, and the cause of the remainder is not known. Here the sample has 160,000 or so clones; almost 85% occur a single time. Clones ranked in the top ten supply more than 0.4% of the sample. Material: PBMCs. These receptors were taken from a woman aged 45-65 years in good health and CMV-seronegative.

The V gene is TRBV10-3, the J gene TRBJ2-2; D is unclear. This CDR3 has 14 amino acids. The V gene's germline CDR1 is ENHRY and CDR2 SYGVKD. The germline V and J ends were trimmed by 5 bases and 7 bases, with 14 bases remaining between them. The CDR3 reads CAISRLDSIGELFF. The CDR3 bases are TGTGCCATCAGTAGGCTAGACTCCATCGGGGAGCTGTTTTTT.

This clone has just one count. The chain carries TRBV6-1 and TRBJ1-3; perhaps TRBD1 as D (6 bases). Trimming cost V 3 bases and J 0 bases, with 12 bases left between them. Germline V gene sequence: CDR1 MNHNS, CDR2 SASEGT. The length of the CDR3 is 16 residues. The DNA for the CDR3 is TGTGCCAGCAGTGATGGACAGATCTACTCTGGAAACACCATATATTTT. Residues: CASSDGQIYSGNTIYF.

Only a few counts were recorded for this clone. The chain employs TRBV5-8 and TRBJ2-7; D unresolved. Per germline, CDR1 SGHTS and CDR2 YDEGEE. The CDR3 has 12 residues. Trimming stripped 3 bases from V and 1 base from J, with 5 bases between. The DNA of the CDR3 is TGTGCCAGCAGCTCCTATTCCTACGAGCAGTACTTC. Translating it yields CASSSYSYEQYF.

J is TRBJ2-7 and V is TRBV6-6, with 7 nucleotides matching TRBD1. CDR3 length equals 14 residues. Trimming took 5 bases from V and 0 from J; bases not matched to a gene: 4. CDR1 MNHNY and CDR2 SVGAGI come from the germline V gene (reference sequence). CDR3 amino acids: CASSDRDSSYEQYF. For the CDR3, the DNA is TGTGCCAGCAGTGACCGGGACAGCTCCTACGAGCAGTACTTC.

This clone was counted between two and nine times. CDR3 DNA sequence: TGTGCCAGCAGCCCGGGGACAGGGGACTATGGCTACACCTTC. This gives the protein CASSPGTGDYGYTF. The V gene is TRBV7-6, the J gene TRBJ1-2; TRBD1 matches 10 bases. Germline loops: CDR1 SGHVS, CDR2 FNYEAQ. The ends lost 5 bases at V and 3 bases at J; junction bases unmatched: 3. The CDR3 length is 14 residues.

This clone has more than one count but fewer than ten. DNA of the CDR3: TGTGCCAGCAGTGGTGACAGGGGTGGGTCCTACGAGCAGTACTTC. Amino acids: CASSGDRGGSYEQYF. The chain is built from TRBV2 and TRBJ2-7; TRBD1 matches 8 bases. In germline, CDR1 is SNHLY, CDR2 FYNNEI. The CDR3 consists of 15 residues. J lost 1 base, V lost 4 bases, and 6 bases had no gene match.

The genes are TRBV28 and TRBJ1-2; D is undetermined. The germline gives CDR1 MDHEN, CDR2 SYDVKM. V was cut by 7 bases and J by 0 bases, with 18 bases left in between. The CDR3 has 16 residues. The CDR3 DNA reads as TGTGCCAGCATTGGGAGTTGGGTTATAGCTAACTATGGCTACACCTTC. It codes for CASIGSWVIANYGYTF.

The chain carries TRBV28 and TRBJ1-5; D gene uncertain. CDR1 MDHEN and CDR2 SYDVKM come from the germline V gene. V lost 7 bases to trimming and J lost 10 bases, with 14 bases between them. The CDR3 runs to 12 residues. CDR3 nucleotide sequence: TGTGCCAGCATGAGTCGTGGTCGACCCCAGCATTTT. Protein sequence: CASMSRGRPQHF.

This chain links TRBV6-1 with TRBJ2-7; 8 bases agree with TRBD2. The V gene end was trimmed by 7 bases and the J gene end by 3 bases; junction bases not matched to a gene: 2. Germline V CDR1 and CDR2: MNHNS, SASEGT. This CDR3 region has 12 residues. CDR3 protein: CASTGGYYEQYF. The CDR3 nucleotides read TGTGCCAGCACGGGGGGGTACTACGAGCAGTACTTC.

This clone was seen just once. The V gene is TRBV11-1, the J gene TRBJ1-1; tentative D call: TRBD1 (6 bases). V was clipped by 3 bases and J by 2 bases, with 7 bases between them. Germline CDR1 is SGHAT and CDR2 is FQDESV (reference sequence). The CDR3 has 13 residues. Written as DNA, the CDR3 is TGTGCCAGCAGCTTTGGGGGCAACACTGAAGCTTTCTTT. It is translated as CASSFGGNTEAFF.

The V gene is TRBV10-1, the J gene TRBJ2-7; 10 positions agree with TRBD1. This CDR3 is 13 amino acids long. V was clipped by 3 bases and J by 9 bases; unmatched bases: 5. CDR1 and CDR2 (germline): WNHNN, SYGVQD (reference sequence). The CDR3 DNA reads as TGCGCCAGCAGTGAAGCGGGACAGGGGATGCAGTACTTC. Translated: CASSEAGQGMQYF.

The genes are TRBV9 and TRBJ2-2; weak D call: TRBD2 (5 bases). Germline V gene lookup returns CDR1 SGDLS and CDR2 YYNGEE. CDR3 length: 14 amino acids. V was trimmed by 3 bases and J by 5 bases, leaving 11 bases between them. The CDR3 DNA sequence: TGTGCCAGCAGCGGGACTCTGAGTACCGGGGAGCTGTTTTTT. It yields the protein CASSGTLSTGELFF. Drawing the rest from reference TRBV9 and TRBJ2-2, the complete variable domain is DSGVTQTPKHLITATGQRVTLRCSPRSGDLSVYWYQQSLDQGLQFLIQYYNGEERAKGNILERFSAQQFPDLHSELNLSSLELGDSALYFCASSGTLSTGELFFGEGSRLTVL.

CDR3 sequence reads: CASSLAAAAYRTDTQYF. CDR3 coding DNA: TGTGCCAGCAGCCTGGCCGCGGCGGCATACCGCACAGATACGCAGTATTTT. The rearrangement joins TRBV7-9 to TRBJ2-3; D ambiguous. V was pared by 5 bases and J by 1 base, with 19 bases between. Germline values: CDR1 SEHNR, CDR2 FQNEAQ (reference sequence). CDR3 length: 17 residues.

The chain combines TRBV5-6 with TRBJ1-4; TRBD1 might be the D (5 bases). The germline CDR1 and CDR2 sequences are SGHDT and YYEEEE. The CDR3 extends over 13 amino acids. V lost 4 bases and J 5 bases, leaving 9 bases between the germline ends. CDR3 DNA sequence: TGTGCCAGCAGCGGGAGGGGAAATGAAAAACTGTTTTTT. It translates to CASSGRGNEKLFF.

The rearrangement links TRBV19 to TRBJ1-1; no firm D call. V lost 5 bases and J 6 bases, leaving 13 bases between the germline ends. Germline V gene sequence: CDR1 LNHDA, CDR2 SQIVND (reference sequence). The CDR3 has 13 amino acids. CDR3 loop: CASSLRLRPEAFF. DNA for the CDR3: TGTGCCAGTAGTTTAAGACTGAGACCTGAAGCTTTCTTT.

The chain employs TRBV14 and TRBJ2-3; 7 nucleotides match TRBD2. The V segment lost 2 bases and the J segment 2 bases; nucleotides outside the gene matches: 7. CDR3 length: 16 residues. The germline V gene has CDR1 SGHDN and CDR2 FVKESK. The chain's CDR3 is CASSQRTSLLTDTQYF. In nucleotides, the CDR3 is TGTGCCAGCAGCCAAAGGACTAGTCTCCTCACAGATACGCAGTATTTT.

V usage is TRBV28 and J usage is TRBJ1-2; 7 nucleotides agree with TRBD1. The CDR3 covers 13 residues. With V trimmed by 5 bases and J by 8 bases, 8 bases remained unmatched. The germline V gene encodes CDR1 MDHEN and CDR2 SYDVKM. CDR3 bases: TGTGCCAGCAGTGTGACAGTCAGGGGGGGCTACACCTTC. Protein: CASSVTVRGGYTF.

The chain combines TRBV18 with TRBJ2-7, with D tentatively TRBD1 (5 bases). CDR1 and CDR2 from the germline V gene are KGHSH and LQKENI. The CDR3 spans 15 residues. The V end lost 3 bases, the J end lost 4 bases, and 16 bases lay between the germline ends. This chain's CDR3 is CASSPTAGYLYEQYF. The CDR3 DNA reads as TGTGCCAGCTCACCGACCGCAGGGTATTTGTACGAGCAGTACTTC. The whole variable domain, filled in from reference TRBV18 and TRBJ2-7, reads NAGVMQNPRHLVRRRGQEARLRCSPMKGHSHVYWYRQLPEEGLKFMVYLQKENIIDESGMPKERFSAEFPKEGPSILRIQQVVRGDSAAYFCASSPTAGYLYEQYFGPGTRLTVT.

V and J are TRBV30 and TRBJ1-1; the D gene is possibly TRBD1 (5 bases). The V gene's germline CDR1 is GTSNPN and CDR2 SVGIG (reference sequence). This CDR3 spans 16 amino acids. V shed 0 bases and J shed 2 bases, with 16 bases lying between them. For the CDR3, the DNA is TGTGCCTGGAGTGTGTTCAGGGCGCATATTAACACTGAAGCTTTCTTT. Translated: CAWSVFRAHINTEAFF.